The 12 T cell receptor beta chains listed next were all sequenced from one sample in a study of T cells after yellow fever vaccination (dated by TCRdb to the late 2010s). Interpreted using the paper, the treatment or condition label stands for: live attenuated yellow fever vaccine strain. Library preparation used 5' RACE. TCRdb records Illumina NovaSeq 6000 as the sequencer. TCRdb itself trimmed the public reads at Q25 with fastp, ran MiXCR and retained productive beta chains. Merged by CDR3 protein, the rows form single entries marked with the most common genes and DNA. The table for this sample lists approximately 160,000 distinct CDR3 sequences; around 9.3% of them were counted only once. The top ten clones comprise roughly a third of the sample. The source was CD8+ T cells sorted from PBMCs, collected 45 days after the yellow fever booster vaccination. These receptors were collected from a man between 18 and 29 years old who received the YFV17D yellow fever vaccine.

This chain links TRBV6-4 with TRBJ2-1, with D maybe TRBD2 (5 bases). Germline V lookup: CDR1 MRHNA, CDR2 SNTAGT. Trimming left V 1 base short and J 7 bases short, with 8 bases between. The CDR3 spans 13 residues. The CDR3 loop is CASSDFEGNEQFF. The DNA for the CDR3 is TGTGCCAGCAGTGACTTTGAGGGAAATGAGCAGTTCTTC.

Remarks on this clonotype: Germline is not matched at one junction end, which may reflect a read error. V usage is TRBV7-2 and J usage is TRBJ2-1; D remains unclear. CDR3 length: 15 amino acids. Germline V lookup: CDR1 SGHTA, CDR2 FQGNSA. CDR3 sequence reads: CASSLVPDSYTEQFF. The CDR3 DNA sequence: TGTGCCAGCAGCTTAGTCCCGGATTCCTACACTGAGCAGTTCTTC.

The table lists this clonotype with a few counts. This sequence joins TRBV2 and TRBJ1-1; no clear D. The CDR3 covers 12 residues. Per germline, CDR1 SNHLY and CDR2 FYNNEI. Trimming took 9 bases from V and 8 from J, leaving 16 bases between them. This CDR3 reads CARSTAKTEAFF. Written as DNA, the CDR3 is TGTGCCAGAAGTACAGCTAAGACAGAAGCTTTCTTT.

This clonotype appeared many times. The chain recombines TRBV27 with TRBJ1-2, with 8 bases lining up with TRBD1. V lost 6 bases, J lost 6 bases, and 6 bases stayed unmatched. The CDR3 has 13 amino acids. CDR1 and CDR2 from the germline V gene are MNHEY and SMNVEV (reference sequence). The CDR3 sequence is CASSHGQGDGYTF. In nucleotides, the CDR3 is TGTGCCAGCAGCCACGGACAGGGCGATGGCTACACCTTC.

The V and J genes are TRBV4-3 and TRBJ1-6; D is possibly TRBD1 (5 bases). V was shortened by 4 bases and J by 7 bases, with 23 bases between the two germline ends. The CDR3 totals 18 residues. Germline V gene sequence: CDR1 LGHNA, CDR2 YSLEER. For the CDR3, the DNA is TGCGCCAGCAGCCCCGGACCCCCCGGGGCCGAGGGGAATTCACCCCTCCACTTT. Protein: CASSPGPPGAEGNSPLHF.

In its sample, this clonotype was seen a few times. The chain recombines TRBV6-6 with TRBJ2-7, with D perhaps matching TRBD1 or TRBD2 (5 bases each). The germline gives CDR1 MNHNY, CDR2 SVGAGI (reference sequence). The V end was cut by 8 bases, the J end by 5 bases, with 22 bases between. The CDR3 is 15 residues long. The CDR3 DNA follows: TGTGCCAGCTACAACCAGGGTTCGAGAGGGGACGAGCAGTACTTC. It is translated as CASYNQGSRGDEQYF.

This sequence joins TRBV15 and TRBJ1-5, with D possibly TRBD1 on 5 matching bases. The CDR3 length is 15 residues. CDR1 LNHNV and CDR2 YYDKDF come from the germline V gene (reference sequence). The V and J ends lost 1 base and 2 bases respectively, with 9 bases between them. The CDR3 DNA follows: TGTGCCACCAGCAGAGGGGGGACCCGCAATCAGCCCCAGCATTTT. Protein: CATSRGGTRNQPQHF.

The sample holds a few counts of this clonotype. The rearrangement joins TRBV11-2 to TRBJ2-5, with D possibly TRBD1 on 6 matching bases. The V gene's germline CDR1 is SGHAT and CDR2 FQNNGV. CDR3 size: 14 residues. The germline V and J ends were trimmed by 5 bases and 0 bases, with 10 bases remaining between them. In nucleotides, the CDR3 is TGTGCCAGCAGCACCCACAGGGACCAAGAGACCCAGTACTTC. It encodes CASSTHRDQETQYF.

The CDR3 bases are TGTGCCAGCAGCTTAGGACCGGGTGGGGCTGGGGCCAACGTCCTGACTTTC. It encodes CASSLGPGGAGANVLTF. The V and J genes are TRBV7-9 and TRBJ2-6; D remains ambiguous. Between the trimmed V and J ends, which lost 1 base and 2 bases, there was a span of 12 bases. Germline V gene data show CDR1 as SEHNR and CDR2 as FQNEAQ (reference sequence). CDR3 length: 17 amino acids.

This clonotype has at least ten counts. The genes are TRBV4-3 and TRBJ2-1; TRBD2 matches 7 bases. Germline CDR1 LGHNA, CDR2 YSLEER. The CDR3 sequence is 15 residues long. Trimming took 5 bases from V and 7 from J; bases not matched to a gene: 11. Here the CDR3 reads CASSGGRARFNEQFF. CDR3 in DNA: TGCGCCAGCAGCGGTGGGAGGGCGCGGTTTAATGAGCAGTTCTTC.

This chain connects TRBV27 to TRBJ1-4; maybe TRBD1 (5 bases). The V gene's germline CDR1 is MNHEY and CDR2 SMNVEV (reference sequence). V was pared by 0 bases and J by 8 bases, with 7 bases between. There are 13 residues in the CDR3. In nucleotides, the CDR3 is TGTGCCAGCAGTTTATCAGGGGACGAAAAACTGTTTTTT. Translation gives CASSLSGDEKLFF. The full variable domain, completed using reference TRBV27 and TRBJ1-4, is EAQVTQNPRYLITVTGKKLTVTCSQNMNHEYMSWYRQDPGLGLRQIYYSMNVEVTDKGDVPEGYKVSRKEKRNFPLILESPSPNQTSLYFCASSLSGDEKLFFGSGTQLSVL.

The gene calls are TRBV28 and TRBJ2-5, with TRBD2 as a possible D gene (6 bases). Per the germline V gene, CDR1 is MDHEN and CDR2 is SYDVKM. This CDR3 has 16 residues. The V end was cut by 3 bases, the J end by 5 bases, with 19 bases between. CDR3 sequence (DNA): TGTGCCAGCAGTTTGGCAGGAGAACCCAGCGGGGAGACCCAGTACTTC. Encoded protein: CASSLAGEPSGETQYF.